What follows is one T cell receptor (beta chain) and its context. Its cognate antigen is unknown. This entry is derived from a study of CD8 T cells in ankylosing spondylitis. Study-wide results and limits: It appeared that ankylosing spondylitis blood was characterized by a TCR beta motif of several highly homologous variants.

V lost 0 bases to trimming and J lost 10 bases, with 13 bases between them. The CDR3 length is 14 residues. Germline V lookup: CDR1 KGHSH, CDR2 LQKENI. Each CDR3 protein gets one entry after TCRdb re-called the 5' RACE reads with MiXCR. The sample includes 450,000 to 550,000 distinct CDR3 sequences, less than 6% of them seen just once. This receptor was taken from a male donor with ankylosing spondylitis. The rearrangement joins TRBV18 to TRBJ2-1; D gene unclear. Input material: blood, either unsorted or a sorted T cell fraction (not recorded which). DNA of the CDR3: TGTGCCAGCTCACCACCGGGTTTGGGTTCGGAGCAGTTCTTC. This encodes CASSPPGLGSEQFF.